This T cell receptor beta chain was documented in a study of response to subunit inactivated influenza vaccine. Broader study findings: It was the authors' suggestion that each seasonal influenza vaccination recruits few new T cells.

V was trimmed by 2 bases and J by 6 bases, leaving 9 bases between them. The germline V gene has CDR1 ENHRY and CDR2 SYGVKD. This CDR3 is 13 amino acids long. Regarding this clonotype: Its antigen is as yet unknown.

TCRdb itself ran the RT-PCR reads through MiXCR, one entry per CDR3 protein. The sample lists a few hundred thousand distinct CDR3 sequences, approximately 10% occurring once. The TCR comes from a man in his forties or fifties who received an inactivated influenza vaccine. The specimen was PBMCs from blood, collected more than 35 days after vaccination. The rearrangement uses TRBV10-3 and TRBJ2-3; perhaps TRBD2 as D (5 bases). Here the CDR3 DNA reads TGTGCCATCAGTGAGCTAGCTGGCGATACGCAGTATTTT. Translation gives CAISELAGDTQYF.